The 9 T cell receptor beta chains in this list originate from one sample, sequenced in a study of OX40 agonist ivuxolimab in advanced cancers. Profiled with immunoSEQ multiplex PCR; TCRdb holds only in-frame clones, not every one. The table has about 78,000 clones, 84% seen once. This specimen consisted of CD4+ or CD8+ T cells sorted from blood, obtained in a trial of the OX40 agonist ivuxolimab. These receptors were taken from an adult with an advanced solid tumor such as melanoma, head and neck, liver or kidney cancer.

The V gene is TRBV11-2, the J gene TRBJ2-1, with TRBD2 identical over 11 bases. From germline, CDR1 is SGHAT and CDR2 FQNNGV. This CDR3 is built from 14 residues. J gave up 7 bases and V 5 bases, and 4 bases lay outside the gene matches. The CDR3 region has the DNA TGTGCCAGCAGCCGACTAGCGGGAAAGAATGAGCAGTTCTTC. Translated, it gives CASSRLAGKNEQFF.

The rearrangement links TRBV4-3 to TRBJ1-3; D perhaps matches TRBD1 (6 bases). Germline V lookup: CDR1 LGHNA, CDR2 YSLEER. The V gene lost 3 bases and the J gene lost 3 bases, with 9 bases spanning the gap. This CDR3 region has 14 residues. Written as DNA, the CDR3 is TGCGCCAGCAGCCAGAACAGGGTTGGAAACACCATATATTTT. Residues: CASSQNRVGNTIYF.

The chain uses TRBV5-1 and TRBJ1-4, with D possibly matching TRBD1 (6 bases). The CDR3 is 14 amino acids. Germline V gene lookup returns CDR1 SGHRS and CDR2 YFSETQ. Trimming took off 1 base at V and 5 bases at J, with 9 bases between the two ends. The CDR3 DNA is TGCGCCAGCAGCTTGTGGGGGGCAAATGAAAAACTGTTTTTT. This codes for CASSLWGANEKLFF.

The CDR3 reads CASSFYARGTEAFF. DNA for the CDR3: TGTGCCAGCAGCTTTTACGCTAGAGGGACTGAAGCTTTCTTT. The V and J genes are TRBV5-6 and TRBJ1-1; D not resolved. With 2 bases removed from V and 5 bases from J, the gap between germline ends came to 13 bases. The CDR3 covers 14 residues. The germline V gene encodes CDR1 SGHDT and CDR2 YYEEEE.

As concerns this clone: Other DNA sequences of this sample code for an identical CDR3. The chain has TRBV7-2 and TRBJ1-5; D not certain. The CDR3 consists of 13 residues. V was clipped by 5 bases and J by 3 bases, with 8 bases between them. Per the germline V gene, CDR1 is SGHTA and CDR2 is FQGNSA. The CDR3 loop reads CASSPDSNQPQHF. As DNA, the CDR3 is TGTGCCAGCAGCCCGGACTCCAATCAGCCCCAGCATTTT.

The V gene is TRBV27, the J gene TRBJ2-7; no firm D call. V lost 5 bases and J lost 4, with 12 bases in between. This CDR3 has 13 residues. From germline, CDR1 is MNHEY and CDR2 SMNVEV (reference sequence). CDR3 protein: CASSPHVDYEQYF. CDR3 coding DNA: TGTGCCAGCAGTCCCCATGTAGATTACGAGCAGTACTTC.

The V call is TRBV5-8, the J call TRBJ2-5, with D maybe TRBD1 (6 bases). The CDR3 runs to 16 residues. Per germline, CDR1 SGHTS and CDR2 YDEGEE. Between the trimmed V and J ends, which lost 0 bases and 1 base, there was a span of 13 bases. This CDR3 reads CASSLARGASQETQYF. Here the CDR3 DNA reads TGTGCCAGCAGCTTGGCCAGGGGCGCCTCCCAAGAGACCCAGTACTTC. The complete variable domain, with remaining parts taken from reference TRBV5-8 and TRBJ2-5, reads EAGVTQSPTHLIKTRGQQATLRCSPISGHTSVYWYQQALGLGLQFLLWYDEGEERNRGNFPPRFSGRQFPNYSSELNVNALELEDSALYLCASSLARGASQETQYFGPGTRLLVL.

V and J are TRBV6-6 and TRBJ2-5; D may be TRBD2 (6 bases). Trimming cost V 9 bases and J 5 bases, with 13 bases left between them. This CDR3 is built from 12 residues. Germline assignment: CDR1 MNHNY and CDR2 SVGAGI (reference sequence). The CDR3 DNA follows: TGTGCCAGTGGCCGAGGAGGGGAGACCCAGTACTTC. It encodes CASGRGGETQYF.

The V gene is TRBV11-2, the J gene TRBJ1-1, with TRBD1 as a possible D gene (5 bases). From germline, CDR1 is SGHAT and CDR2 FQNNGV. The CDR3 contains 14 residues. V was shortened by 5 bases and J by 0 bases, with 10 bases between the two germline ends. The CDR3 nucleotides are TGTGCCAGCAGCCCCGGGACGGTGAACACTGAAGCTTTCTTT. Its protein is CASSPGTVNTEAFF.